These T cell receptor beta chains were read from a single sample in a study of identical twins. MiXCR was run by TCRdb on the 5' RACE reads, yielding one entry per CDR3 protein. The repertoire holds around 480,000 distinct CDR3 sequences, with 12% to 15% as singletons. These data also formed part of another study, on yellow fever vaccine responses in identical twins.

The specimen was CD4+ T cells sorted from blood. These receptors were taken from a woman aged 18-29 years in good health. Each CDR3 is given with its conserved first and last residue. D genes are given only for firm matches. Clone size appears in some rows only: once, few, many, or a class for an expanded clone.

V gene	J gene	D gene	clone size	CDR3 DNA	CDR3 protein
TRBV20-1	TRBJ2-7	-	-	TGCAGTGCACAGGGTCAGTACTTC	CSAQGQYF
TRBV18	TRBJ1-1	TRBD1	-	TGTGCCAGCTCACCCAAACAGGGGTCGGACACTGAAGCTTTCTTT	CASSPKQGSDTEAFF
TRBV7-3	TRBJ2-3	-	-	TGTGCCAGCAGCTTAGGGCTCTACACAGATACGCAGTATTTT	CASSLGLYTDTQYF
TRBV7-2	TRBJ2-3	-	many	TGTGCCAGCATCCGAGAAGGGAACCGGGTGGCAGATACGCAGTATTTT	CASIREGNRVADTQYF
TRBV29-1	TRBJ1-2	-	few	TGCAGCGTTGGAGGCGGGACGGACTATGGCTACACCTTC	CSVGGGTDYGYTF
TRBV30	TRBJ2-7	-	-	TGTGCCTGGAGTGGAGTTGGCAGGACAAGCTCCTACGAGCAGTACTTC	CAWSGVGRTSSYEQYF
TRBV28	TRBJ2-7	-	few	TGTGCCAGCAGAATTCAGGGTGCCTACGAGCAGTACTTC	CASRIQGAYEQYF
TRBV12-3/TRBV12-4	TRBJ1-4	-	few	TGTGCCAGCCTAGGGGCAACTAATGAAAAACTGTTTTTT	CASLGATNEKLFF
TRBV7-6	TRBJ1-5	-	few	TGTGCCAGCAGTCCGGAGGGTGGTCAGCCCCAGCATTTT	CASSPEGGQPQHF
TRBV20-1	TRBJ1-1	TRBD1	few	TGCAGTGCTAGCTCGGACAGGGGGCGAGTGAACACTGAAGCTTTCTTT	CSASSDRGRVNTEAFF
TRBV20-1	TRBJ2-1	-	-	TGCAGTGCTAGGGGAGCGGGCTCGGGGTCCTACAATGAGCAGTTCTTC	CSARGAGSGSYNEQFF
TRBV5-6	TRBJ2-7	-	-	TGTGCCAGCAGGGGCATAGGGGTCGACTACGAGCAGTACTTC	CASRGIGVDYEQYF
TRBV2	TRBJ2-5	-	few	TGTGCCAGCAGTGAAATTTTGGTTGGAGAGACCCAGTACTTC	CASSEILVGETQYF
TRBV7-9	TRBJ1-4	TRBD1	-	TGTGCCAGCAGCGCCGGGACAGGGAGGGAAAAACTGTTTTTT	CASSAGTGREKLFF
TRBV7-8	TRBJ2-7	TRBD2	-	TGTGCCAGCAGCCCGGGACTAGCGGGGGTCCTCTCCTACGAGCAGTACTTC	CASSPGLAGVLSYEQYF
TRBV3-1	TRBJ2-1	-	few	TGTGCCAGCAGCCAAGGCTATCGTGAGCAGTTCTTC	CASSQGYREQFF
TRBV25-1	TRBJ2-2	TRBD1	-	TGTGCCAGCAGGGGACAGAGCAACACCGGGGAGCTGTTTTTT	CASRGQSNTGELFF
TRBV6-1	TRBJ2-1	TRBD2	-	TGTGCCAGCTCCCGTCTAGCGGGGGGCCGTGAGGATGAGCTGTTCTTC	CASSRLAGGREDELFF
TRBV27	TRBJ2-6	-	-	TGTGCCAGCACCTCAACCCCCCCGGTCTCTGGGGCCAACGTCCTGACTTTC	CASTSTPPVSGANVLTF
TRBV20-1	TRBJ2-3	-	-	TGCAGTGCTAGAGACATCACAGATACGCAGTATTTT	CSARDITDTQYF
TRBV15	TRBJ2-7	-	many	TGTGCCACCAGCAGAGATAGGGGGGGGTCCTACGAGCAGTACTTC	CATSRDRGGSYEQYF
TRBV30	TRBJ2-6	TRBD1	-	TGTGCCTACCACCGGGACAGGATTCAGTCTGGGGCCAACGTCCTGACTTTC	CAYHRDRIQSGANVLTF
TRBV3-1	TRBJ2-7	TRBD1	many	TGTGCCAGCAGCCGGACAGGGCTGTCCTACGAGCAGTACTTC	CASSRTGLSYEQYF
TRBV10-3	TRBJ2-1	-	-	TGTGCCATCCTCGACGGATCATCGACCTCCTACAATGAGCAGTTCTTC	CAILDGSSTSYNEQFF
TRBV12-3/TRBV12-4	TRBJ2-2	TRBD2	-	TGTGCCAGCAGCTCGACTAGCGGGGGGGCCGGGGAGCTGTTTTTT	CASSSTSGGAGELFF
TRBV12-3/TRBV12-4	TRBJ2-1	-	-	TGTGCCAGCAGCATAGCGGTTTACAATGAGCAGTTCTTC	CASSIAVYNEQFF
TRBV7-2	TRBJ2-3	TRBD2	few	TGTGCCAGCAGCAGGCTAGCGGGGGTTGTAGATACGCAGTATTTT	CASSRLAGVVDTQYF
TRBV6-2/TRBV6-3	TRBJ2-1	TRBD2	-	TGTGCCAGCTTCGACACTAGCGGGAGGATCAATGAGCAGTTCTTC	CASFDTSGRINEQFF
TRBV5-1	TRBJ2-1	-	few	TGCGCCAGCGGTACCTTAGGCGGCAGCTCCTACAATGAGCAGTTCTTC	CASGTLGGSSYNEQFF
TRBV4-3	TRBJ2-1	TRBD2	-	TGCGCCAGCAGCCTAACGGGACTAGGGGACAATGAGCAGTTCTTC	CASSLTGLGDNEQFF
TRBV12-3/TRBV12-4	TRBJ1-1	TRBD1	few	TGTGCCAGCAGTTTACAGGGGGGCCTTTTGAACACTGAAGCTTTCTTT	CASSLQGGLLNTEAFF
TRBV2	TRBJ2-5	-	-	TGTGCCACCCATGGGGACGCGGAGACCCAGTACTTC	CATHGDAETQYF